What follows describes a single T cell receptor (beta chain). Its specificity is not known. Germline lookup yields CDR1 SGHNT and CDR2 YYREEE (reference sequence). Trimming took off 1 base at V and 1 base at J, with 8 bases between the two ends. This CDR3 is built from 15 residues. This entry is derived from a study of cytomegalovirus exposure and HLA in healthy donors. Study background: Most genotyped donors, over 70% of 300 to 400, had Caucasian-associated genetic ancestry. Study-wide findings and caveats: Sequencing depth roughly uniform across donors was assumed in presence/absence analyses. Reported findings show TCR beta sequences accurately forecast HLA-A and HLA-B alleles in most subjects.

PCR employed 60 Vbeta and 13 Jbeta primers. The repertoire was sequenced with immunoSEQ multiplex PCR; TCRdb's copy has only in-frame clones and lacks some. The table records about 62,000 clones, approximately 78% of them present only once. The sequence derives from a man in his forties in good health and CMV-seronegative. The V and J genes are TRBV5-4 and TRBJ2-2, with D perhaps matching TRBD2 (6 bases). Sequencing was done on a sample of PBMCs. CDR3 coding DNA: TGTGCCAGCAGCTTGCGGGGGATGAACACCGGGGAGCTGTTTTTT. Encoded protein: CASSLRGMNTGELFF.